A selection of T cell receptor beta chains follows, all from one sample in a study of CD8+ T cells in alopecia areata. Libraries were prepared by immunoSEQ multiplex PCR; TCRdb keeps only in-frame clonotypes and omits some of them. The sample includes about 110,000 clones, roughly 50% of them seen just once. Sample: CD8+ T cells sorted from blood, taken at week 24, from a patient treated with tofacitinib. The receptors come from a human donor with alopecia areata. CDR3s leave out the opening cysteine and the closing phenylalanine or tryptophan. Fields, in order: J gene, V gene, CDR3 protein.

J gene: TRBJ2-3
V gene: TRBV4-3
CDR3 protein: ASSPRGSGGADTQY

J gene: TRBJ1-1
V gene: TRBV19
CDR3 protein: ASRVGPKNTEAF

J gene: TRBJ1-2
V gene: TRBV14
CDR3 protein: ASSQALSYGYT

J gene: TRBJ2-7
V gene: TRBV11-2
CDR3 protein: ASSTSSEQY

J gene: TRBJ2-3
V gene: TRBV4-3
CDR3 protein: ASSQGLASTDTQY

J gene: TRBJ2-3
V gene: TRBV27
CDR3 protein: ASSLAGSTDTQY

J gene: TRBJ2-7
V gene: TRBV7-9
CDR3 protein: ASSHDYEQY

J gene: TRBJ2-3
V gene: TRBV13
CDR3 protein: ASSPRGTSTDTQY

J gene: TRBJ1-1
V gene: TRBV4-2
CDR3 protein: ASTRDFPYRTEAF

J gene: TRBJ1-5
V gene: TRBV2
CDR3 protein: ASKNPRDGNQPQH

J gene: TRBJ2-1
V gene: TRBV11-2
CDR3 protein: ASSSPRDRVF

J gene: TRBJ2-3
V gene: TRBV7-9
CDR3 protein: ASSWTSERDTQY

J gene: TRBJ2-3
V gene: TRBV2
CDR3 protein: ASSDMTDTQY

J gene: TRBJ2-1
V gene: TRBV27
CDR3 protein: ASSFGGSGNEQF

J gene: TRBJ2-7
V gene: TRBV2
CDR3 protein: ASSAFFLGNTYEQY

J gene: TRBJ1-1
V gene: TRBV5-4
CDR3 protein: ASSARDGNSEAF

J gene: TRBJ2-2
V gene: TRBV19
CDR3 protein: ATLDRETTGELF

J gene: TRBJ1-1
V gene: TRBV29-1
CDR3 protein: SVEGGGRVGTEAF

J gene: TRBJ1-6
V gene: TRBV2
CDR3 protein: ASRGTGHGDSPLH

J gene: TRBJ1-1
V gene: TRBV7-9
CDR3 protein: ASSGRTGGRSEAF

J gene: TRBJ1-1
V gene: TRBV29-1
CDR3 protein: SGRDRLFSTEAF

J gene: TRBJ1-1
V gene: TRBV7-8
CDR3 protein: ASSPPEGVAEAF

J gene: TRBJ2-5
V gene: TRBV7-6
CDR3 protein: ASSLGLIETQY

J gene: TRBJ2-5
V gene: TRBV6-5
CDR3 protein: ASSYLAGIQETQY

J gene: TRBJ2-5
V gene: TRBV29-1
CDR3 protein: SVDRVAGVDTQY

J gene: TRBJ2-7
V gene: TRBV5-1
CDR3 protein: ASSLESIAGLIYEQY

J gene: TRBJ2-1
V gene: TRBV30
CDR3 protein: AWTRDIKGYNEQF

J gene: TRBJ2-5
V gene: TRBV19
CDR3 protein: ASTSSGTNGQETQY

J gene: TRBJ2-3
V gene: TRBV4-1
CDR3 protein: ASSQGGGWGDTQY

J gene: TRBJ2-7
V gene: TRBV7-9
CDR3 protein: ASSPWAGAYEQY

J gene: TRBJ2-7
V gene: TRBV6-5
CDR3 protein: ASSYRDTDEQY

J gene: TRBJ2-5
V gene: TRBV6-5
CDR3 protein: ASSYDGGQETQY